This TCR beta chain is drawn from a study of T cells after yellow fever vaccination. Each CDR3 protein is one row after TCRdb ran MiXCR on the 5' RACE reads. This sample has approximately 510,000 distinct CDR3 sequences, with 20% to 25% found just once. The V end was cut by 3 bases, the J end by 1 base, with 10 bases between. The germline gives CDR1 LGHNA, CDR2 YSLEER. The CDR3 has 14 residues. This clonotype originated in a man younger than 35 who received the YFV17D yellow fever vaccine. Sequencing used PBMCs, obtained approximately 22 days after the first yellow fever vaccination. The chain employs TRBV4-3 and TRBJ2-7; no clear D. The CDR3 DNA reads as TGCGCCAGCAGCCAGGAGATCAGGTCCTACGAGCAGTACTTC. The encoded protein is CASSQEIRSYEQYF.